The 23 T cell receptor beta chains below were found in one sample sequenced in a study of blood T cell repertoires in COVID-19. This table comes from immunoSEQ multiplex PCR, and its TCRdb copy is limited to in-frame clones, with some not included. The sample has almost 85,000 clones, about 86% seen once; the top ten hold around two fifths. The specimen was peripheral blood. The receptors stem from a man older than 75 with active or convalescent COVID-19.

The chain uses TRBV10-2 and TRBJ1-1; D unclear. The V gene lost 6 bases and the J gene lost 0 bases, with 5 bases spanning the gap. The CDR3 is made up of 12 amino acids. CDR1 WSHSY and CDR2 SAAADI come from the germline V gene. The CDR3: CASRSMNTEAFF. In nucleotides, the CDR3 is TGCGCCAGCAGGAGCATGAACACTGAAGCTTTCTTT.

The rearrangement uses TRBV28 and TRBJ1-1; a possible D gene is TRBD1 (6 bases). CDR3 length equals 13 residues. Germline V gives CDR1 MDHEN, CDR2 SYDVKM. Trimming removed 11 bases from V and 4 bases from J, with 17 bases in between. CDR3 bases: TGTGCCGCTATCGGGGGGCGCGGCACTGAAGCTTTCTTT. Protein product: CAAIGGRGTEAFF.

The genes are TRBV19 and TRBJ2-2, with 7 bases aligning to TRBD2. The CDR3 length is 15 residues. Trimming at V came to 3 bases and at J to 4 bases, leaving 5 bases not matched to a gene. CDR1 is LNHDA, CDR2 SQIVND, per germline (reference sequence). CDR3 protein: CASSMTSMTTGELFF. CDR3 DNA: TGTGCCAGTAGTATGACTAGCATGACCACCGGGGAGCTGTTTTTT.

V is TRBV9 and J is TRBJ1-2; TRBD1 agrees at 8 bases. The V gene end was trimmed by 2 bases and the J gene end by 7 bases; junction bases not matched to a gene: 10. The CDR3 length is 15 residues. Germline assignment: CDR1 SGDLS and CDR2 YYNGEE. The CDR3 DNA reads as TGTGCCAGCAGCGTGACCCCTCAGGGGGCCGGTGGCTACACCTTC. This gives the protein CASSVTPQGAGGYTF.

The chain recombines TRBV2 with TRBJ1-4; D call uncertain. Trimming took 5 bases from V and 6 from J, leaving 16 bases between them. The CDR3 loop spans 15 amino acids. The germline V gene has CDR1 SNHLY and CDR2 FYNNEI. CDR3 amino acids: CASSPRGAHYEKLFF. The CDR3 nucleotides read TGTGCCAGCAGTCCCCGAGGAGCACATTATGAAAAACTGTTTTTT.

The CDR3 region is CASSPLQGAPNEKLFF. CDR3 bases: TGTGCCAGCAGCCCACTACAGGGGGCCCCTAATGAAAAACTGTTTTTT. The gene calls are TRBV11-2 and TRBJ1-4; 9 nucleotides match TRBD1. Germline CDR1 and CDR2: SGHAT and FQNNGV. This CDR3 has 16 residues. J gave up 3 bases and V 5 bases, and 7 bases lay outside the gene matches.

V is TRBV19 and J is TRBJ1-1; D is unresolved. V lost 7 bases, J lost 0 bases, and 12 bases lay in between. The CDR3 runs 14 residues. CDR1 and CDR2 from the germline V gene are LNHDA and SQIVND (reference sequence). The CDR3 loop reads CASTLTTLNTEAFF. The CDR3 bases are TGTGCCAGTACCCTGACAACATTGAACACTGAAGCTTTCTTT.

The chain has TRBV3-1 (or the pseudogene TRBV3-2) and TRBJ1-5; possibly TRBD1 for D (6 bases). The CDR3 contains 16 residues. Germline V gene lookup returns CDR1 LGHDT and CDR2 YNNKEL (reference sequence). Trimming pared 4 bases from V and 1 base from J, leaving 14 bases between. The CDR3 sequence: CASSPRGGASNQPQHF. As DNA, the CDR3 is TGTGCCAGCAGCCCTCGGGGGGGGGCAAGCAATCAGCCCCAGCATTTT.

The chain recombines TRBV15 with TRBJ2-5, with TRBD1 as a possible D gene (7 bases). From germline, CDR1 is LNHNV and CDR2 YYDKDF (reference sequence). This CDR3 contains 14 residues. Trimming shortened V by 3 bases and J by 5 bases, and 13 bases separated the two germline ends. The CDR3, as DNA: TGTGCCACCAGCAGGACAGGGAGGCGGGAGACCCAGTACTTC. It translates to CATSRTGRRETQYF.

V usage is TRBV29-1 and J usage is TRBJ2-5; TRBD1 agrees at 8 bases. Looked up from germline, CDR1 is SQVTM and CDR2 is ANQGSEA. This CDR3 has 16 residues. Trimming removed 5 bases from V and 2 bases from J; junction bases left unmatched: 13. This CDR3 reads CSVQSLQGVWQETQYF. The CDR3 DNA sequence: TGCAGCGTTCAAAGCTTACAGGGGGTTTGGCAAGAGACCCAGTACTTC.

The chain joins TRBV6-6 to TRBJ1-2; 9 nucleotides agree with TRBD1. This CDR3 is built from 14 residues. Germline trimming cut 4 bases from V and 7 bases from J; bases unmatched to any gene: 7. Germline CDR1 reads MNHNY; CDR2 reads SVGAGI (reference sequence). CDR3 loop: CASSSFSTGGGYTF. The CDR3 DNA reads TGTGCCAGCAGTTCCTTCTCGACAGGGGGTGGCTACACCTTC.

The gene calls are TRBV4-3 and TRBJ2-4, with D possibly being TRBD2 (5 bases). Germline lookup yields CDR1 LGHNA and CDR2 YSLEER. V lost 1 base and J lost 5, with 12 bases in between. The CDR3 contains 15 residues. CDR3 in amino acids: CASSQVWTSENIQYF. The CDR3 bases are TGCGCCAGCAGCCAAGTGTGGACTTCAGAAAACATTCAGTACTTC.

This clone was observed a few times. This chain connects TRBV15 to TRBJ1-2, with TRBD1 matching 9 bases. Germline values: CDR1 LNHNV, CDR2 YYDKDF (reference sequence). V dropped 6 bases and J dropped 4; count of bases not matched to a gene: 9. CDR3 length equals 15 residues. This CDR3 is CATRPDRGASYGYTF. DNA for the CDR3: TGTGCCACCAGACCTGACAGGGGGGCATCCTATGGCTACACCTTC.

V gene TRBV6-2 or TRBV6-3 combines with J gene TRBJ2-7, with D possibly TRBD1 on 5 matching bases. The V gene lost 6 bases and the J gene lost 1 base, with 13 bases spanning the gap. The CDR3 contains 14 residues. Germline V lookup: CDR1 MNHEY, CDR2 SVGEGT. CDR3 DNA sequence: TGTGCCAGCAGCCAATATCAGGGATCCTACGAGCAGTACTTC. As protein: CASSQYQGSYEQYF.

The CDR3 sequence is CASSYSRGAWNTEAFF. The CDR3 DNA is TGTGCCAGCAGTTACTCCCGGGGGGCTTGGAACACTGAAGCTTTCTTT. The V call is TRBV6-5, the J call TRBJ1-1; D is perhaps TRBD1 (6 bases). Trimming took 0 bases from V and 1 from J, leaving 12 bases between them. CDR3 length equals 16 residues. Germline CDR1 is MNHEY and CDR2 is SVGAGI.

This sequence joins TRBV5-1 and TRBJ2-3; D remains unclear. The CDR3 is 15 amino acids. V was clipped by 0 bases and J by 0 bases, with 8 bases between them. CDR1 SGHRS and CDR2 YFSETQ come from the germline V gene. The CDR3 protein is CASSLATPSTDTQYF. The CDR3 DNA reads as TGCGCCAGCAGCTTGGCGACTCCTAGCACAGATACGCAGTATTTT.

The rearrangement joins TRBV4-1 to TRBJ2-7, with TRBD2 identical over 8 bases. From germline, CDR1 is MGHRA and CDR2 YSYEKL. This CDR3 has 15 residues. V lost 1 base, J lost 1 base, and 3 bases stayed unmatched. CDR3 sequence (DNA): TGCGCCAGCAGCCAAGGTTTAGCGGGGTCCTACGAGCAGTACTTC. It yields the protein CASSQGLAGSYEQYF.

The V and J genes are TRBV5-4 and TRBJ2-4, with D possibly matching TRBD1 (6 bases). Germline loops: CDR1 SGHNT, CDR2 YYREEE (reference sequence). This CDR3 has 15 amino acids. V was pared by 7 bases and J by 2 bases, with 16 bases between. The CDR3 protein is CASGSNRESKNIQYF. CDR3 coding DNA: TGTGCCAGCGGATCAAACAGGGAATCCAAAAACATTCAGTACTTC. Combining the CDR3 with reference TRBV5-4 and TRBJ2-4 gives the whole variable domain ETGVTQSPTHLIKTRGQQVTLRCSSQSGHNTVSWYQQALGQGPQFIFQYYREEENGRGNFPPRFSGLQFPNYSSELNVNALELDDSALYLCASGSNRESKNIQYFGAGTRLSVL.

The chain carries TRBV4-1 and TRBJ2-1; 10 nucleotides agree with TRBD2. V lost 6 bases to trimming and J lost 1 base; unmatched junction nucleotides: 6. The germline CDR1 and CDR2 sequences are MGHRA and YSYEKL. The CDR3 has 16 residues. The DNA for the CDR3 is TGCGCCAGCAGACCATTTAGCGGGAGGTCCTACAATGAGCAGTTCTTC. Its protein product is CASRPFSGRSYNEQFF.

The chain links TRBV11-1 to TRBJ1-4; maybe TRBD1 (6 bases). The germline gives CDR1 SGHAT, CDR2 FQDESV (reference sequence). The CDR3 runs 14 residues. Between the trimmed V and J ends, which lost 4 bases and 6 bases, there was a span of 12 bases. As DNA, the CDR3 is TGTGCCAGCAGCTCGCGGGCAGGGGATGAAAAACTGTTTTTT. Protein sequence: CASSSRAGDEKLFF.

This chain links TRBV3-1 (or the pseudogene TRBV3-2) with TRBJ1-6; D is uncertain. Trimming cost V 1 base and J 10 bases, with 11 bases left between them. The CDR3 runs to 14 residues. Germline CDR1 reads LGHDT; CDR2 reads YNNKEL (reference sequence). The CDR3 region is CASSQAAGDSPLHF. CDR3 coding DNA: TGTGCCAGCAGCCAAGCCGCAGGTGACTCACCCCTCCACTTT.

The rearrangement links TRBV5-1 to TRBJ1-4; 12 nucleotides match TRBD1. Trimming cost V 4 bases and J 8 bases; bases outside gene matches: 18. The CDR3 contains 19 residues. Looked up from germline, CDR1 is SGHRS and CDR2 is YFSETQ. The CDR3 DNA reads as TGCGCCAGCAGCGCCTCACCTACCGGGACAGGGGGCGAGGCGGAAAAACTGTTTTTT. It yields the protein CASSASPTGTGGEAEKLFF.

The chain recombines TRBV19 with TRBJ2-7, with D maybe TRBD1 (6 bases). Per germline, CDR1 LNHDA and CDR2 SQIVND (reference sequence). Trimming shortened V by 3 bases and J by 3 bases, and 12 bases separated the two germline ends. The CDR3 totals 14 residues. The CDR3 spells CASSIQGHGYEQYF. CDR3 coding DNA: TGTGCCAGTAGTATTCAGGGGCACGGCTACGAGCAGTACTTC.